These 16 T cell receptor beta chains came from one sample sequenced in a study of T-cell reconstitution after alpha-beta-depleted transplantation in children. Preparation of the TCRbeta library used unique molecular identifiers. TCRdb passed the PCR reads through MiXCR, listing each CDR3 protein once. Of about 590,000 distinct CDR3 sequences in the sample, 10% to 15% were seen once. Here the sequenced sample was PBMCs, mostly from graft donor cells, taken 360 days after TCRalphabeta/CD19-depleted stem cell transplant. The receptors originated from a male patient younger than 18 who had a stem cell transplant for acute myeloid leukemia, so the T cells may come from the graft donor.

There are a few counts of this clonotype. The chain recombines TRBV7-3 with TRBJ1-1, with TRBD1 as a possible D gene (6 bases). Germline CDR1 and CDR2: SGHTA and FQGTGA. This CDR3 region has 13 residues. V dropped 1 base and J dropped 5 bases, with 8 bases sitting between them. The CDR3 loop is CASSLRGATEAFF. DNA for the CDR3: TGTGCCAGCAGCTTAAGGGGGGCAACTGAAGCTTTCTTT.

This chain connects TRBV12-3 or TRBV12-4 to TRBJ1-2; D remains ambiguous. The CDR3 consists of 13 residues. The V end was cut by 7 bases, the J end by 4 bases, with 13 bases between. Here the CDR3 DNA reads TGTGCCAGCACCCCGCAGCCAGTCTATGGCTACACCTTC. Translating gives CASTPQPVYGYTF.

This sequence joins TRBV10-3 and TRBJ2-1, with 9 bases fitting TRBD2. J gave up 9 bases and V 3 bases, and 9 bases lay outside the gene matches. The CDR3 has 15 residues. Germline CDR1 ENHRY, CDR2 SYGVKD. CDR3 sequence: CAISDALAGRGEQFF. The CDR3 bases are TGTGCCATCAGTGACGCTCTAGCGGGGAGGGGTGAGCAGTTCTTC.

There are many counts of this clonotype. V usage is TRBV28 and J usage is TRBJ2-7, with TRBD2 identical over 8 bases. CDR1 is MDHEN and CDR2 is SYDVKM in the germline V gene. This CDR3 contains 15 residues. The V and J ends lost 2 bases and 2 bases, in that order; junction bases with no gene match: 5. The CDR3 spells CASSLRLANAYEQYF. CDR3 nucleotide sequence: TGTGCCAGCAGTTTAAGACTAGCGAACGCCTACGAGCAGTACTTC.

There are a few counts of this clonotype. J is TRBJ2-4 and V is TRBV12-3 or TRBV12-4; tentative D call: TRBD1 (6 bases). This CDR3 has 14 residues. The V and J ends lost 8 bases and 6 bases respectively, with 17 bases between them. CDR3 bases: TGTGCCAGCGCAAAGGACGTGACAGGAAACATTCAGTACTTC. Encoded protein: CASAKDVTGNIQYF.

The chain recombines TRBV10-3 with TRBJ1-1, with D maybe TRBD1 (5 bases). CDR3 length: 13 amino acids. The V gene's germline CDR1 is ENHRY and CDR2 SYGVKD. Trimming took off 8 bases at V and 6 bases at J, with 16 bases between the two ends. The CDR3 is CAIGAGWGAEAFF. The CDR3 DNA reads as TGTGCCATCGGCGCAGGGTGGGGTGCTGAAGCTTTCTTT.

J is TRBJ2-7 and V is TRBV20-1; D is possibly TRBD2 (5 bases). This CDR3 region has 13 residues. Trimming removed 6 bases at V and 3 bases at J, with 15 bases between. Germline V gene lookup returns CDR1 DFQATT and CDR2 SNEGSKA (reference sequence). CDR3 DNA: TGCAGTGCCGAGGGCAGGTTCCTCTACGAGCAGTACTTC. Translated, it gives CSAEGRFLYEQYF.

The CDR3 loop reads CASSIALGGYEQYF. The CDR3 DNA follows: TGTGCCAGCAGTATAGCGCTTGGCGGCTACGAGCAGTACTTC. The chain recombines TRBV6-1 with TRBJ2-7, with TRBD2 as a possible D gene (5 bases). Trimming shortened V by 5 bases and J by 3 bases, and 14 bases separated the two germline ends. CDR1 and CDR2 from the germline V gene are MNHNS and SASEGT. This CDR3 has 14 amino acids.

The sample holds many counts of this clonotype. The chain is built from TRBV24-1 and TRBJ2-1; D remains unclear. The CDR3 has 16 amino acids. Between the trimmed V and J ends, which lost 0 bases and 0 bases, there was a span of 8 bases. Per the germline V gene, CDR1 is KGHDR and CDR2 is SFDVKD. Here the CDR3 DNA reads TGTGCCACCAGTGATTTGGATGGAAGCTCCTACAATGAGCAGTTCTTC. Translation gives CATSDLDGSSYNEQFF.

At least ten counts were recorded for this clonotype. The J gene is TRBJ2-1, the V gene TRBV24-1; D unresolved. Per the germline V gene, CDR1 is KGHDR and CDR2 is SFDVKD. This CDR3 is built from 15 residues. Trimming pared 3 bases from V and 2 bases from J, leaving 10 bases between. The CDR3 loop is CATSDPGQAYNEQFF. CDR3 DNA sequence: TGTGCCACCAGTGATCCGGGCCAGGCCTACAATGAGCAGTTCTTC.

The V gene is TRBV7-3, the J gene TRBJ2-5, with 9 bases matching TRBD1. Germline CDR1 is SGHTA and CDR2 is FQGTGA. V lost 1 base, J lost 2 bases, and 5 bases stayed unmatched. CDR3 length: 16 residues. CDR3 coding DNA: TGTGCCAGCAGCTTAAACACAGGGGGCCCTCAAGAGACCCAGTACTTC. Residues: CASSLNTGGPQETQYF.

The rearrangement joins TRBV7-9 to TRBJ2-3, with D perhaps TRBD2 (6 bases). Germline lookup yields CDR1 SEHNR and CDR2 FQNEAQ (reference sequence). This CDR3 has 14 residues. Trimming took off 7 bases at V and 2 bases at J, with 13 bases between the two ends. The CDR3 is CASTGGNDTDTQYF. DNA of the CDR3: TGTGCCAGCACTGGCGGGAATGACACAGATACGCAGTATTTT.

The V and J genes are TRBV4-3 and TRBJ1-1; a weak D match, TRBD1 (5 bases). Trimming stripped 1 base from V and 0 bases from J, with 12 bases between. This CDR3 is 16 amino acids long. Per the germline V gene, CDR1 is LGHNA and CDR2 is YSLEER. In nucleotides, the CDR3 is TGCGCCAGCAGCCAAGCCCTCAGGGCCGTGAACACTGAAGCTTTCTTT. Translation: CASSQALRAVNTEAFF.

This clonotype was picked up a small number of times. The V gene is TRBV4-3, the J gene TRBJ2-3, with D tentatively TRBD1 (5 bases). CDR1 is LGHNA and CDR2 is YSLEER in the germline V gene. V lost 6 bases, J lost 1 base, and 14 bases lay in between. This CDR3 contains 15 residues. CDR3 sequence reads: CASSPGFRGTDTQYF. CDR3 DNA sequence: TGCGCCAGCAGTCCAGGGTTCCGTGGCACAGATACGCAGTATTTT.

The CDR3: CASSLEGTHTEAFF. In nucleotides, the CDR3 is TGTGCCAGCAGCTTAGAGGGGACCCACACTGAAGCTTTCTTT. The chain combines TRBV7-6 with TRBJ1-1, with a tentative D call TRBD1 (5 bases). The V and J ends lost 1 base and 3 bases respectively, with 9 bases between them. The CDR3 spans 14 residues. CDR1 SGHVS and CDR2 FNYEAQ come from the germline V gene.

In its sample, this clonotype was seen many times. The chain employs TRBV28 and TRBJ1-2; D unresolved. CDR3 length equals 11 residues. CDR1 is MDHEN, CDR2 SYDVKM, per germline. Between the trimmed V and J ends, which lost 7 bases and 6 bases, there was a span of 9 bases. The CDR3 region has the DNA TGTGCCAGCACCACAGAGGATGGCTACACCTTC. The encoded protein is CASTTEDGYTF.